These 20 T cell receptor beta chains were all obtained from the same sample, sequenced in a study of blood T cell repertoires in COVID-19. Clones were sequenced by immunoSEQ multiplex PCR, and TCRdb holds only the in-frame ones, with some missing. This sample has around 100,000 clones; about 80% occur once, and the top ten carry 12%. The sequenced sample consisted of peripheral blood. The receptors here all came from a woman in her seventies with acute or convalescent COVID-19.

There are a few counts of this clone. The chain combines TRBV11-2 with TRBJ1-5; weak D call: TRBD1 (6 bases). V lost 5 bases, J lost 3 bases, and 11 bases lay in between. The CDR3 consists of 14 residues. CDR1 is SGHAT, CDR2 FQNNGV, per germline. CDR3 nucleotides: TGTGCCAGCAGCCTCGGACAGCCCAATCAGCCCCAGCATTTT. This translates into CASSLGQPNQPQHF.

CDR3 region: CASSKGTGESQPQHF. DNA of the CDR3: TGTGCCAGTAGTAAAGGGACAGGGGAATCTCAGCCCCAGCATTTT. V gene TRBV19 combines with J gene TRBJ1-5; 10 positions agree with TRBD1. With V trimmed by 4 bases and J by 6 bases, 6 bases remained unmatched. The CDR3 totals 15 residues. CDR1 LNHDA and CDR2 SQIVND come from the germline V gene (reference sequence).

The V call is TRBV11-2, the J call TRBJ2-3; 7 bases are a match to TRBD1. The germline gives CDR1 SGHAT, CDR2 FQNNGV. J lost 6 bases, V lost 4 bases, and 16 bases had no gene match. The CDR3 runs 17 residues. CDR3 in amino acids: CASSSTLQGTLTDTQYF. The CDR3 coding sequence is TGTGCCAGCAGCTCTACCTTACAGGGGACCCTGACCGATACGCAGTATTTT.

J is TRBJ1-5 and V is TRBV4-2; weak D call: TRBD1 (6 bases). Germline V gives CDR1 LGHNA, CDR2 YNFKEQ. Deletions cut 4 bases from V and 3 bases from J, with 16 bases between. The CDR3 runs to 16 residues. CDR3 DNA: TGTGCCAGCAGCCTAGAGCCAACAGGGACCAATCAGCCCCAGCATTTT. It yields the protein CASSLEPTGTNQPQHF.

This chain joins TRBV9 and TRBJ2-5; a weak D match, TRBD1 (6 bases). This CDR3 has 16 amino acids. The germline CDR1 and CDR2 sequences are SGDLS and YYNGEE. The V and J ends lost 0 bases and 4 bases respectively, with 16 bases between them. DNA of the CDR3: TGTGCCAGCAGCGTAGATGAAGGGGGTACGGGAGAGACCCAGTACTTC. Protein sequence: CASSVDEGGTGETQYF. Based on the CDR3 plus reference TRBV9 and TRBJ2-5, the full variable domain is DSGVTQTPKHLITATGQRVTLRCSPRSGDLSVYWYQQSLDQGLQFLIQYYNGEERAKGNILERFSAQQFPDLHSELNLSSLELGDSALYFCASSVDEGGTGETQYFGPGTRLLVL.

The J gene is TRBJ1-5, the V gene TRBV6-5; D might be TRBD1 (5 bases). The CDR3 is made up of 13 amino acids. Germline V CDR1 and CDR2: MNHEY, SVGAGI. With 6 bases removed from V and 6 bases from J, the gap between germline ends came to 12 bases. The CDR3 sequence is CASSVEGLQPQHF. The CDR3 bases are TGTGCCAGCAGCGTGGAGGGGCTTCAGCCCCAGCATTTT.

The chain recombines TRBV19 with TRBJ2-3; 7 positions agree with TRBD1. The CDR3 consists of 15 residues. CDR1 is LNHDA and CDR2 is SQIVND in the germline V gene (reference sequence). J gave up 6 bases and V 3 bases, and 9 bases lay outside the gene matches. CDR3 residues: CASSIRPGGYDTQYF. CDR3 DNA sequence: TGTGCCAGTAGTATCCGGCCAGGGGGTTATGATACGCAGTATTTT.

Here the CDR3 reads CASSSGRGNEAFF. The CDR3 bases are TGTGCCAGCAGCTCAGGGCGGGGGAATGAAGCTTTCTTT. The chain joins TRBV7-2 to TRBJ1-1; a weak D match, TRBD1 (5 bases). The CDR3 has 13 amino acids. V was cut by 4 bases and J by 7 bases, with 13 bases left in between. Germline CDR1 is SGHTA and CDR2 is FQGNSA. The full variable domain, its missing parts supplied by reference TRBV7-2 and TRBJ1-1, is GAGVSQSPSNKVTEKGKDVELRCDPISGHTALYWYRQSLGQGLEFLIYFQGNSAPDKSGLPSDRFSAERTGGSVSTLTIQRTQQEDSAVYLCASSSGRGNEAFFGQGTRLTVV.

The chain is built from TRBV2 and TRBJ1-5, with 7 bases fitting TRBD1. Germline V gives CDR1 SNHLY, CDR2 FYNNEI. This CDR3 has 14 residues. V shed 4 bases, J shed 9 bases, and the junction held 9 bases outside the gene matches. The chain's CDR3 is CASSGAPGGTPQHF. The CDR3 DNA reads TGTGCCAGCAGTGGAGCACCAGGGGGGACGCCCCAGCATTTT.

The chain uses TRBV18 and TRBJ1-4, with 7 bases identical to TRBD1. The CDR3 extends over 14 amino acids. Germline trimming cut 3 bases from V and 5 bases from J; bases unmatched to any gene: 3. In germline, CDR1 is KGHSH, CDR2 LQKENI. The CDR3 coding sequence is TGTGCCAGCTCACCGAGGGACAGAAATGAAAAACTGTTTTTT. This codes for CASSPRDRNEKLFF.

This clone came up once. The chain joins TRBV7-2 to TRBJ1-4; the match to TRBD1 covers 11 bases. Per germline, CDR1 SGHTA and CDR2 FQGNSA. The CDR3 is 17 residues long. V was pared by 2 bases and J by 7 bases, with 9 bases of the junction left unmatched. The CDR3 nucleotides read TGTGCCAGCAGCTTAAGGACAGGGGGCGTACTTCGTGAAAAACTGTTTTTT. The encoded protein is CASSLRTGGVLREKLFF.

The chain has TRBV6-5 and TRBJ1-1; D is uncertain. Germline CDR1 and CDR2: MNHEY and SVGAGI. There are 14 residues in the CDR3. Trimming stripped 2 bases from V and 3 bases from J, with 10 bases between. CDR3 amino acids: CASSYGSSYTEAFF. The CDR3 DNA sequence: TGTGCCAGCAGTTACGGGAGCAGTTACACTGAAGCTTTCTTT.

The chain employs TRBV27 and TRBJ2-1, with TRBD2 matching 8 bases. The CDR3 totals 21 residues. V trimming: 0 bases; J trimming: 4 bases; junction bases outside the gene matches: 20. CDR1 MNHEY and CDR2 SMNVEV come from the germline V gene (reference sequence). This chain's CDR3 is CASSLSMGMGMSGGRYNEQFF. CDR3 DNA sequence: TGTGCCAGCAGTTTATCGATGGGAATGGGTATGAGCGGGGGCCGTTACAATGAGCAGTTCTTC.

The chain employs TRBV6-2 or TRBV6-3 and TRBJ1-1; D may be TRBD1 (5 bases). The CDR3 is made up of 12 amino acids. The germline V and J ends were trimmed by 5 bases and 5 bases, with 9 bases remaining between them. Looked up from germline, CDR1 is MNHEY and CDR2 is SVGEGT. This CDR3 is CASSQDITEAFF. CDR3 sequence (DNA): TGTGCCAGCAGTCAGGACATTACTGAAGCTTTCTTT.

In nucleotides, the CDR3 is TGTGCCAGCAGTTCGGGACAGGGGAAATTGTCAAACACTGAAGCTTTCTTT. Translating gives CASSSGQGKLSNTEAFF. The chain is built from TRBV27 and TRBJ1-1; TRBD1 matches at 10 bases. The trim removed 4 bases at V and 2 bases at J, leaving 10 bases unmatched. Looked up from germline, CDR1 is MNHEY and CDR2 is SMNVEV (reference sequence). This CDR3 is built from 17 residues.

This chain connects TRBV7-9 to TRBJ1-6, with TRBD1 as a possible D gene (5 bases). The length of the CDR3 is 13 residues. Germline V CDR1 and CDR2: SEHNR, FQNEAQ (reference sequence). V was trimmed by 5 bases and J by 10 bases, leaving 12 bases between them. CDR3: CASSPSGESPLHF. DNA for the CDR3: TGTGCCAGCAGCCCTTCGGGGGAATCACCCCTCCACTTT.

The chain recombines TRBV9 with TRBJ2-2; 7 bases are shared with TRBD2. CDR3 length: 12 amino acids. Germline values: CDR1 SGDLS, CDR2 YYNGEE. V was clipped by 6 bases and J by 6 bases; unmatched bases: 2. CDR3 sequence (DNA): TGTGCCAGCACCCGGGGGGCCGGGGAGCTGTTTTTT. Translation: CASTRGAGELFF.

The genes are TRBV27 and TRBJ2-1; 7 nucleotides match TRBD2. Germline CDR1 reads MNHEY; CDR2 reads SMNVEV (reference sequence). Trimming at V came to 1 base and at J to 4 bases, leaving 4 bases not matched to a gene. The CDR3 runs 15 residues. The CDR3 DNA follows: TGTGCCAGCAGTTTATGGCGGGGGACTTACAATGAGCAGTTCTTC. It yields the protein CASSLWRGTYNEQFF.

The V call is TRBV6-5, the J call TRBJ2-2; 8 nucleotides agree with TRBD2. CDR1 is MNHEY and CDR2 is SVGAGI in the germline V gene. The V segment lost 5 bases and the J segment 2 bases; nucleotides outside the gene matches: 1. The CDR3 has 14 residues. The CDR3 loop is CASSTSGNTGELFF. CDR3 nucleotides: TGTGCCAGCAGTACTAGCGGAAACACCGGGGAGCTGTTTTTT.

The chain combines TRBV28 with TRBJ1-5; 7 positions match TRBD1. The CDR3 consists of 14 residues. After removal of 6 bases from V and 9 bases from J, the junction contained 11 bases not matched to a gene. The V gene's germline CDR1 is MDHEN and CDR2 SYDVKM. The CDR3, as DNA: TGTGCCAGCAGGTCAGGGGGAACGAACCGGCCCCAGCATTTT. This sequence encodes CASRSGGTNRPQHF.